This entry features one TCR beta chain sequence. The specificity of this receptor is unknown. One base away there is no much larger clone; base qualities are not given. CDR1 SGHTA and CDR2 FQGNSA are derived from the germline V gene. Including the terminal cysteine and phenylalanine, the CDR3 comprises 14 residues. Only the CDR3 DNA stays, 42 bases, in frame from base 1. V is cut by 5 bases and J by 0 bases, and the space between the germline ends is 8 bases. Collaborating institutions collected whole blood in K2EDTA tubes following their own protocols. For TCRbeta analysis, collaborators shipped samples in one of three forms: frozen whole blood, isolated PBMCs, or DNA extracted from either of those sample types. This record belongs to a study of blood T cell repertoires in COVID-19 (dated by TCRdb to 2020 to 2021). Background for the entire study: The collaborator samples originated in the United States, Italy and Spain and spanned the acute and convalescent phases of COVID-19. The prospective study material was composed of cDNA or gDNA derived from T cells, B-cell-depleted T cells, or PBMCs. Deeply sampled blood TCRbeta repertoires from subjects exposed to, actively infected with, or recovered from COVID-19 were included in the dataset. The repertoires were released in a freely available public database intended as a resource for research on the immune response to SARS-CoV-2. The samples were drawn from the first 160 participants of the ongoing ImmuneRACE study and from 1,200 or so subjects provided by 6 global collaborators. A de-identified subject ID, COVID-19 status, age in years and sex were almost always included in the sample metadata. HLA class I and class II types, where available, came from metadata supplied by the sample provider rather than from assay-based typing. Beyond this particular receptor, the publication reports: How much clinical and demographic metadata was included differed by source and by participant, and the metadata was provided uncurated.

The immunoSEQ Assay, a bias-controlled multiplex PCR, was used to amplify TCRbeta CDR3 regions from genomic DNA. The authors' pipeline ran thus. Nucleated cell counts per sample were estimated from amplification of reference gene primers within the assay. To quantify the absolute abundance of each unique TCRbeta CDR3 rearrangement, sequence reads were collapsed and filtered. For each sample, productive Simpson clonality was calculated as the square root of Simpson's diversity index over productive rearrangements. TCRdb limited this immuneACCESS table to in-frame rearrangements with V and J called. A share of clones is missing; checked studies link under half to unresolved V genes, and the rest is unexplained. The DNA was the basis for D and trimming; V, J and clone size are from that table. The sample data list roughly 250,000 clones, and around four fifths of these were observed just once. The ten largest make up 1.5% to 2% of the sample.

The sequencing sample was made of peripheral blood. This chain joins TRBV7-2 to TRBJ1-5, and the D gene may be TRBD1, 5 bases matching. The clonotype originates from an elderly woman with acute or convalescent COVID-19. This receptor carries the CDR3 CASSSDSSNQPQHF. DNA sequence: TGTGCCAGCAGCAGCGACAGTAGCAATCAGCCCCAGCATTTT.